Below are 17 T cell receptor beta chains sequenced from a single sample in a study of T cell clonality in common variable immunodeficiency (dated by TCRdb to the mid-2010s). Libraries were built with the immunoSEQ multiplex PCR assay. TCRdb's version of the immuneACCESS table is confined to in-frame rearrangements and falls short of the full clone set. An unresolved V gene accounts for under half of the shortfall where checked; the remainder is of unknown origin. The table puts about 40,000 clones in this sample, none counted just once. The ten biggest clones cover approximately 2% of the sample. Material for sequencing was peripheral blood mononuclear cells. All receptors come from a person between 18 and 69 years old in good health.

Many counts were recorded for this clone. The covered CDR3 bases are TGTGCCAGCAGCGTCGTCCAGGGCAGCTCCTATAATTCACCC. It yields the protein CASSVVQGSSYNSP. From start to end, the CDR3 is CASSVVQGSSYNSPLHF. The chain joins TRBV13 to TRBJ1-6, with D perhaps matching TRBD1 (5 bases). The read is 3 residues too short to cover the CDR3 end, so that end is filled in from the germline J gene. Germline V gives CDR1 PRHDT, CDR2 FYEKMQ (reference sequence). The ends were cut back, 5 bases at V and 0 bases at J, with 14 bases in the middle. This CDR3 is built from 17 residues.

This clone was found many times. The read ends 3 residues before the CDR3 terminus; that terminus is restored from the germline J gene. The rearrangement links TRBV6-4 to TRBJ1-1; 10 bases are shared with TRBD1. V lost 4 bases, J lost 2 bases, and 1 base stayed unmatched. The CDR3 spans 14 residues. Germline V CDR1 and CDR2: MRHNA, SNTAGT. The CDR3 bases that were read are TGTGCCAGCAGTGCGACAGGGGGCAACACTGAA. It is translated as CASSATGGNTE. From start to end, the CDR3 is CASSATGGNTEAFF.

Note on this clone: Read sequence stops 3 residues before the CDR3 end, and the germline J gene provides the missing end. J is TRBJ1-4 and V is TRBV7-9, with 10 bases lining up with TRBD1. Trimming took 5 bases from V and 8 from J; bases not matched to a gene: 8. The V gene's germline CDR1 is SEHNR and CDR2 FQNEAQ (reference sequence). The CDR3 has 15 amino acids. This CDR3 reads CASSAAGQGREKLFF. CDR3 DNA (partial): TGTGCCAGCAGCGCGGCGGGACAGGGGCGCGAAAAA.

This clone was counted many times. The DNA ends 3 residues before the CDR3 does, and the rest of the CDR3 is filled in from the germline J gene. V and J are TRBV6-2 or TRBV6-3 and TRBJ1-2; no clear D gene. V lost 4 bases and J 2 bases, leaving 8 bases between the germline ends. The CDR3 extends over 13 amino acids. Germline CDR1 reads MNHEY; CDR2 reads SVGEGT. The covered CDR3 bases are TGTGCCAGCAGTTCAGCGAGGAACTATGGC. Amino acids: CASSSARNYG. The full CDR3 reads CASSSARNYGYTF.

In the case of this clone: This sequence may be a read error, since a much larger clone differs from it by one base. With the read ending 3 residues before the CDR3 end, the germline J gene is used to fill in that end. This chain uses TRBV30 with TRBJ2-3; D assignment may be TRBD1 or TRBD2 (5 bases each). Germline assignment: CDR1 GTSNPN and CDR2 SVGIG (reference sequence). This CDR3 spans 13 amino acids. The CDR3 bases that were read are TGTGCCTGGAGTCCAGGGAGATTGCAGCCG. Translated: CAWSPGRLQP. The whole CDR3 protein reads CAWSPGRLQPQYF.

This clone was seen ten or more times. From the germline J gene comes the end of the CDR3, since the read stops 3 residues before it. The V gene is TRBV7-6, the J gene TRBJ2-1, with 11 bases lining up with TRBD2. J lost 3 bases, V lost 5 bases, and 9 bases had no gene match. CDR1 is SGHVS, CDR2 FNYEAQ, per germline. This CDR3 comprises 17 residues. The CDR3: CASSISSSGGNYNEQFF. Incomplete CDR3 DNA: TGTGCCAGCAGCATATCTTCTAGCGGGGGGAACTACAATGAG.

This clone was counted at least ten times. The CDR3 loop reads CASAMTRGLSETQYF. CDR3 DNA, as far as it was read: TGTGCCAGCGCGATGACGAGGGGGCTGTCAGAGACC. This rearrangement joins TRBV5-6 to TRBJ2-5; TRBD1 agrees at 7 bases. The sequence runs out 3 residues before the end of the CDR3; the remainder is reconstructed from the germline J gene. The CDR3 length is 15 residues. Per the germline V gene, CDR1 is SGHDT and CDR2 is YYEEEE. With 7 bases clipped from V and 4 bases from J, the junction kept 13 bases outside the gene matches. Variable domain in full (rest from reference TRBV5-6 and TRBJ2-5): DAGVTQSPTHLIKTRGQQVTLRCSPKSGHDTVSWYQQALGQGPQFIFQYYEEEERQRGNFPDRFSGHQFPNYSSELNVNALLLGDSALYLCASAMTRGLSETQYFGPGTRLLVL.

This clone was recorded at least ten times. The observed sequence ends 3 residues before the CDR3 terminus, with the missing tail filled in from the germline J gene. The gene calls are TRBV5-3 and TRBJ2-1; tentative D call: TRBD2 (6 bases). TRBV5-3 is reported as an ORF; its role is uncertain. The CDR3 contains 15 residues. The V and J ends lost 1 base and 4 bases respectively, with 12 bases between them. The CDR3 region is CARSLKRVLYNEQFF. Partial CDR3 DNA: TGTGCCAGAAGCTTGAAGCGGGTCCTATACAATGAG.

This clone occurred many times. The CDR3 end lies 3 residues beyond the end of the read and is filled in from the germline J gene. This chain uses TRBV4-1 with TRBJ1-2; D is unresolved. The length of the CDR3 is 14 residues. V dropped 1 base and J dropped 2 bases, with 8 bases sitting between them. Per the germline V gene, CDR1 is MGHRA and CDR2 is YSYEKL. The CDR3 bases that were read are TGCGCCAGCAGCCAAGGTGGGCAAAACTATGGC. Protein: CASSQGGQNYG. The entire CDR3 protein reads CASSQGGQNYGYTF.

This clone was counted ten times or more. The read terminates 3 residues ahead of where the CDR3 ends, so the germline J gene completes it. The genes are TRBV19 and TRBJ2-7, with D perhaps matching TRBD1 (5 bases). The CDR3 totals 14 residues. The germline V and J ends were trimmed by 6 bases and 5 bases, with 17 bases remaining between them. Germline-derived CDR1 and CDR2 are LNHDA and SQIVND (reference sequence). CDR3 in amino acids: CASSHRSHGDEQYF. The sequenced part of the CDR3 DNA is TGTGCCAGTAGCCACAGGAGCCATGGGGACGAG.

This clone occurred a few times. The CDR3 loop is CASSKDFSSYEQYF. CDR3 DNA (partial): TGCGCCAGCAGTAAGGACTTTAGCTCCTACGAG. The chain couples TRBV5-1 to TRBJ2-7, with a possible D match to TRBD2 (5 bases). Sequencing ends 3 residues short of the CDR3 end; the germline J gene provides the rest. Trimming removed 5 bases at V and 0 bases at J, with 12 bases between. Germline V CDR1 and CDR2: SGHRS, YFSETQ. The CDR3 has 14 residues.

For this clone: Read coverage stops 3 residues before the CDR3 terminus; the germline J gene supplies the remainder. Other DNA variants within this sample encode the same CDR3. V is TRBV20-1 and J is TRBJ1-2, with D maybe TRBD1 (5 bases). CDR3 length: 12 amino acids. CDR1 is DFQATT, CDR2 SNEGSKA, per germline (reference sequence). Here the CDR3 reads CSARDPGGGYTF. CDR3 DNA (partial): TGCAGTGCTAGGGACCCCGGGGGGGGC.

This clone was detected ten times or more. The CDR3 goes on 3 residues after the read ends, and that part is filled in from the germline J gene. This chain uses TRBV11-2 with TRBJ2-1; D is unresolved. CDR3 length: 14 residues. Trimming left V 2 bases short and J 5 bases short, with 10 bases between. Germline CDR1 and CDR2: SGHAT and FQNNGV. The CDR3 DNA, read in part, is TGTGCCAGCAGCTTATCTTTTATAAACAATGAG. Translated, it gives CASSLSFINNE. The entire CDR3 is CASSLSFINNEQFF.

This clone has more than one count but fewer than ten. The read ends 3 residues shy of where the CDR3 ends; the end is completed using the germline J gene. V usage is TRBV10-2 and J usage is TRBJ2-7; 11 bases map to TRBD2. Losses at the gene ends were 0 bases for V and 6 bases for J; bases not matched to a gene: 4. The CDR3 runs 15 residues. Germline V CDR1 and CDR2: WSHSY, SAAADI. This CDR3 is CASSESETSGTEQYF. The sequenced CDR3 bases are TGCGCCAGCAGTGAGTCGGAGACTAGCGGGACCGAG.

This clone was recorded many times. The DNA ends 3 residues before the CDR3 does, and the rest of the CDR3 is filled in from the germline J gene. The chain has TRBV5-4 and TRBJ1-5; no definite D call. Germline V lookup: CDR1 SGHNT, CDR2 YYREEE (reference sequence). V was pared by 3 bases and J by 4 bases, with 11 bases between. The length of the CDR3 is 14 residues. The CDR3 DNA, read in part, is TGTGCCAGCAGCTACTGGAACGGGAATCAGCCC. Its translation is CASSYWNGNQP. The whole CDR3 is CASSYWNGNQPQHF.

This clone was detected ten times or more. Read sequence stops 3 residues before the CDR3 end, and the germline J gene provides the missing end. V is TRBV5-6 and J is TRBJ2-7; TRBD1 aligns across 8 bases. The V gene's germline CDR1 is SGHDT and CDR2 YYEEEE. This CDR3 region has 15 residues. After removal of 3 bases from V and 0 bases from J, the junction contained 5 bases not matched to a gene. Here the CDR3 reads CASSSTGVNSYEQYF. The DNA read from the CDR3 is TGTGCCAGCAGCTCGACAGGGGTAAACTCCTACGAG.

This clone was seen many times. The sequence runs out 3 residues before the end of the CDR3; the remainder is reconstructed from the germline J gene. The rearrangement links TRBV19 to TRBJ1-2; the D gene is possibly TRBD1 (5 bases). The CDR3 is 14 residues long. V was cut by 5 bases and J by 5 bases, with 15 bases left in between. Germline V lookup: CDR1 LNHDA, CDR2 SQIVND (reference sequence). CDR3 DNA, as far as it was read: TGTGCCAGTAGTGTATCAGGGATCCGATATGGC. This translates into CASSVSGIRYG. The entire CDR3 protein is CASSVSGIRYGYTF.